The source of this TCR beta chain is a study of cytomegalovirus exposure and HLA in healthy donors. General study findings and limits: Most CMV-associated TCR beta chains were later found to appear HLA-restricted.

The CDR3 extends over 18 amino acids. With regard to this clone: The antigen remains undetermined.

Primers: 60 Vbeta forward and 13 Jbeta reverse. TCRdb's table, derived via immunoSEQ multiplex PCR, lists solely in-frame clones and lacks some. The table includes about 120,000 clones, 79% detected once. This TCR came from a man aged 25 to 45 in good health and CMV-seropositive. The material sequenced was PBMCs. The chain uses TRBV21-1 and TRBJ2-5; TRBD1 is the table's D call and was not checked against the DNA. TRBV21-1 is assigned pseudogene status. As DNA, the CDR3 is TGTGCCAGCAGCAAAAAAGGGATATACAGGGGGCGAAGAGAGACCCAGTACTTC. Its translation is CASSKKGIYRGRRETQYF.